The clone carrying this T cell receptor (beta chain) was detected only a few times. The data stem from a study of early T cells in non-severe SARS-CoV-2 infection. Germline V gene data show CDR1 as LGHNA and CDR2 as YNFKEQ. The CDR3 totals 14 residues. The V gene lost 4 bases and the J gene lost 7 bases, with 13 bases spanning the gap. MiXCR, run by TCRdb on the 5' RACE reads, gives a single entry per CDR3 protein. The sample holds about 45,000 distinct CDR3 sequences, 9% to 15% seen once. The sample was whole blood. The sequence was obtained from an adult who was a healthcare worker with PCR-confirmed SARS-CoV-2 infection or an uninfected control (not recorded which). The chain uses TRBV4-2 and TRBJ2-2, with a weak D call TRBD2 (6 bases). CDR3 amino acids: CASSPTRGSGELFF. Written as DNA, the CDR3 is TGTGCCAGCAGCCCGACCCGGGGGAGCGGGGAGCTGTTTTTT.